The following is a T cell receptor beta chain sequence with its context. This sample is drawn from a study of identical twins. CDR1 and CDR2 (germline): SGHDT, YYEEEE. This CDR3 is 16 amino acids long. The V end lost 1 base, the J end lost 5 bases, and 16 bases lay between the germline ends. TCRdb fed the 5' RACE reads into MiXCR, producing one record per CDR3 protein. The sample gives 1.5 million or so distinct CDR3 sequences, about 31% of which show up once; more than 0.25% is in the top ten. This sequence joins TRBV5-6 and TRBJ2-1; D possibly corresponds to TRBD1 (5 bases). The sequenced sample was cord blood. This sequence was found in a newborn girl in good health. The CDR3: CASSLLGRVTHNEQFF. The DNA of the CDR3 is TGTGCCAGCAGCTTGCTGGGGCGCGTGACTCACAATGAGCAGTTCTTC.